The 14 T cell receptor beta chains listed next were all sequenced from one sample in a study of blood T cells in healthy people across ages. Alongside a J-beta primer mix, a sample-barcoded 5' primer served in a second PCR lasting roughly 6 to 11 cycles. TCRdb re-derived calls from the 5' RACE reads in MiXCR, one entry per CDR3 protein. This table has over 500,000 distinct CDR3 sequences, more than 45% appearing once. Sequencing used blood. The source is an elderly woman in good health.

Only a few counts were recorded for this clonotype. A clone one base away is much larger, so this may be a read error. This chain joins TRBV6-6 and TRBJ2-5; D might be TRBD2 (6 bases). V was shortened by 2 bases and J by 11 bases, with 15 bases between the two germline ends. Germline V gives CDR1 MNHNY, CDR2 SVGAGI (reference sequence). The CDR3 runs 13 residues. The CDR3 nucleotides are TGTGCCAGCAGTTACGGGGGGAGCAATGAGCAGTACTTC. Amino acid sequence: CASSYGGSNEQYF.

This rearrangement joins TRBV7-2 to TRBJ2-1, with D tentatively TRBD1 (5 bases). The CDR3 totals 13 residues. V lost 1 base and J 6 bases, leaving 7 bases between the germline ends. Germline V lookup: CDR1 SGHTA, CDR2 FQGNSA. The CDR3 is CASSLGTTNEQFF. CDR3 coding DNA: TGTGCCAGCAGCTTAGGGACAACCAATGAGCAGTTCTTC.

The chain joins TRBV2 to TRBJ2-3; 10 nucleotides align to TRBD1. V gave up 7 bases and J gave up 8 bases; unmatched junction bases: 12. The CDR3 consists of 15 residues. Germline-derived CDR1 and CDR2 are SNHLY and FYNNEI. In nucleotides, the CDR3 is TGTGCCAGCATTACCATTGGGGACAGGGGACCTACGCAGTATTTT. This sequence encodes CASITIGDRGPTQYF.

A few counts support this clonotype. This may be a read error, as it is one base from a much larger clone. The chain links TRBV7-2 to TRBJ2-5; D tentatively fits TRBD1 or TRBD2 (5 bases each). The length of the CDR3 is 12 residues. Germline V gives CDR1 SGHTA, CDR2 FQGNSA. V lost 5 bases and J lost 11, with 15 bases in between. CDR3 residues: CASSQWGNEQYF. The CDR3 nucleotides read TGTGCCAGCAGCCAGTGGGGGAATGAGCAGTACTTC.

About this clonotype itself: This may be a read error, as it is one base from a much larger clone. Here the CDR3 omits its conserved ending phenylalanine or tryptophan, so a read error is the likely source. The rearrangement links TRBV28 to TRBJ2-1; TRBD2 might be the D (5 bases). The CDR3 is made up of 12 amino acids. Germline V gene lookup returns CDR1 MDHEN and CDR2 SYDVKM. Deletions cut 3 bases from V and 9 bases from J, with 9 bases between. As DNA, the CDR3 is TGTGCCAGCAGTTTTTCAGAGGGTGAGCAGTTCTGC. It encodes CASSFSEGEQFC.

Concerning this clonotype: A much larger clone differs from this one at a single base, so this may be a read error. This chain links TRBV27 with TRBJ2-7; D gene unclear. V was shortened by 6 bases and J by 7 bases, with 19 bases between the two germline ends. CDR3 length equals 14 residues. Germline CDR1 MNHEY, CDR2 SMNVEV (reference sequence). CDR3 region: CASSEGQTYNEQYF. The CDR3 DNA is TGTGCCAGCAGCGAAGGGCAAACCTACAATGAGCAGTACTTC.

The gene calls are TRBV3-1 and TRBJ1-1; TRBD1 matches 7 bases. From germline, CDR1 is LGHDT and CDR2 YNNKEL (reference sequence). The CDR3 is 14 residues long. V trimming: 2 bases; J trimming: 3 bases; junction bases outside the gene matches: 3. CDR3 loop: CASSQSGTDTEAFF. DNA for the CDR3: TGTGCCAGCAGCCAATCCGGGACAGACACTGAAGCTTTCTTT. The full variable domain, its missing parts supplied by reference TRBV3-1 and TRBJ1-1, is DTAVSQTPKYLVTQMGNDKSIKCEQNLGHDTMYWYKQDSKKFLKIMFSYNNKELIINETVPNRFSPKSPDKAHLNLHINSLELGDSAVYFCASSQSGTDTEAFFGQGTRLTVV.

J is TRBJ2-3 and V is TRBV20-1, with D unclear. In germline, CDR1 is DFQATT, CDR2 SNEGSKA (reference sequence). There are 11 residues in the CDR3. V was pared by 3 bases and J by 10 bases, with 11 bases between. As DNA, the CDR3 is TGCAGTGCTAGTAGGCAGATTCCGCAGTATTTT. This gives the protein CSASRQIPQYF.

CDR3 DNA: TGTGCCAGCAGTCTTAGCGGGAGGCCCAACGAGCAGTACTTC. Protein product: CASSLSGRPNEQYF. The J gene is TRBJ2-7, the V gene TRBV12-3 or TRBV12-4, with TRBD2 matching 10 bases. The junction had 6 bases not matched to a gene; V was cut back by 5 bases and J by 5 bases. This CDR3 has 14 residues.

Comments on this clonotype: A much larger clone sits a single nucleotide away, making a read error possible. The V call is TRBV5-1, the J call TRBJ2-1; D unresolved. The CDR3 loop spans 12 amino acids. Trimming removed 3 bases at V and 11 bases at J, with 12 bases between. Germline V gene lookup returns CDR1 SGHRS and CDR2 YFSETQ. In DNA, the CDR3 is TGCGCCAGCAGCTCGGCACAAGGCCAGCAGTTCTTC. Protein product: CASSSAQGQQFF.

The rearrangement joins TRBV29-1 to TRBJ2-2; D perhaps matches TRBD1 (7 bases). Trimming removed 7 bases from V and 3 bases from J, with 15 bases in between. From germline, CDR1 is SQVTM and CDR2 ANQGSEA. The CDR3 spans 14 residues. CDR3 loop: CSGGQSGYTGELFF. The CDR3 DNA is TGCAGCGGGGGACAGAGCGGGTACACCGGGGAGCTGTTTTTT.

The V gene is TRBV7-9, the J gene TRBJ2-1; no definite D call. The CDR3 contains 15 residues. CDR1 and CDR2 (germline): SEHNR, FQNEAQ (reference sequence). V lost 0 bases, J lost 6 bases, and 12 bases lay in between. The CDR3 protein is CASSLAAPLLNEQFF. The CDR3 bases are TGTGCCAGCAGCTTAGCAGCGCCGCTACTCAATGAGCAGTTCTTC.

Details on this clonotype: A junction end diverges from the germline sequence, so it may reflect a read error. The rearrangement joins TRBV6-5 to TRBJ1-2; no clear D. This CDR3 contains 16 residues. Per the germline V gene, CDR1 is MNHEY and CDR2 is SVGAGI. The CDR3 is CASSYRVTGSNYGHTF. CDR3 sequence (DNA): TGTGCCAGCAGTTATAGGGTGACTGGATCTAACTATGGCCACACCTTC.

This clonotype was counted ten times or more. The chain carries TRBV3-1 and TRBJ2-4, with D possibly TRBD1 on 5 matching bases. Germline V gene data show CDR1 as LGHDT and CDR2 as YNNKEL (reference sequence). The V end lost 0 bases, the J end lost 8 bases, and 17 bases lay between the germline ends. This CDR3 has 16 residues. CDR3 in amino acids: CASSQDKGSTGDIQYF. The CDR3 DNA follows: TGTGCCAGCAGCCAAGATAAGGGGTCAACCGGTGACATTCAGTACTTC.